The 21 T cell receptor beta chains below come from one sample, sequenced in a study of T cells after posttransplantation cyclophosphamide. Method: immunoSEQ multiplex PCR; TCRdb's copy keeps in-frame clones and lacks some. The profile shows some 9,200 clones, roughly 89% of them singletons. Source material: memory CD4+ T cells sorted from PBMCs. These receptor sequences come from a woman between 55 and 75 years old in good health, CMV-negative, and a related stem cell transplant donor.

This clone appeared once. The CDR3 region is CASSGQGGLFF. DNA of the CDR3: TGTGCCAGTAGCGGTCAGGGAGGGCTGTTTTTT. The V call is TRBV19, the J call TRBJ2-2; tentative D call: TRBD2 (6 bases). Deletions cut 6 bases from V and 13 bases from J, with 12 bases between. This CDR3 comprises 11 residues. Looked up from germline, CDR1 is LNHDA and CDR2 is SQIVND (reference sequence).

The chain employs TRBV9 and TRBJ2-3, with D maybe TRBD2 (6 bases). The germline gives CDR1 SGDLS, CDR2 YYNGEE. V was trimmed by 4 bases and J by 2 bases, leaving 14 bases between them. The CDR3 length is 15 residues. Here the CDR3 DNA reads TGTGCCAGCAGCAACGGACTACATCCCACAGATACGCAGTATTTT. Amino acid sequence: CASSNGLHPTDTQYF.

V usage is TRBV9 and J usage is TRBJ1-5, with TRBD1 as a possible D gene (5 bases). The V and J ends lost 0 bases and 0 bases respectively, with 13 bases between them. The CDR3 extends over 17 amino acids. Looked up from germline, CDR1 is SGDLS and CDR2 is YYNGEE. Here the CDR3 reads CASSVGPGGTSNQPQHF. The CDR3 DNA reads TGTGCCAGCAGCGTAGGGCCCGGGGGGACTAGCAATCAGCCCCAGCATTTT.

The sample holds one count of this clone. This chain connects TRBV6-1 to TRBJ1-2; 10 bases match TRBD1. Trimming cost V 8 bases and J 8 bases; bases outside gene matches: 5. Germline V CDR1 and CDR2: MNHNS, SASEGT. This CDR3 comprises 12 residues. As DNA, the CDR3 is TGTGCCAGCCAAGACAGGGGGCGCGGCTACACCTTC. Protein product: CASQDRGRGYTF.

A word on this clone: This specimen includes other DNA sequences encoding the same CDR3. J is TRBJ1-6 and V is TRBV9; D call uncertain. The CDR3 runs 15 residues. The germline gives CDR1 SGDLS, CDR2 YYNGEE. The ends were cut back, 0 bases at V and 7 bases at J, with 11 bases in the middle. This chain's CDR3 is CASSVGWGENSPLHF. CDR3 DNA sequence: TGTGCCAGCAGCGTAGGATGGGGAGAGAATTCACCCCTCCACTTT.

As DNA, the CDR3 is TGTGCTAGTAGTGAAGGTAGGCAGGGGGCTTATGAGCAGTTCTTC. Residues: CASSEGRQGAYEQFF. V usage is TRBV12-5 and J usage is TRBJ2-1; 8 bases line up with TRBD1. V shed 8 bases and J 8 bases; nucleotides not matched to a gene: 14. CDR1 and CDR2 from the germline V gene are LGHNT and FRNRAP. The CDR3 totals 15 residues.

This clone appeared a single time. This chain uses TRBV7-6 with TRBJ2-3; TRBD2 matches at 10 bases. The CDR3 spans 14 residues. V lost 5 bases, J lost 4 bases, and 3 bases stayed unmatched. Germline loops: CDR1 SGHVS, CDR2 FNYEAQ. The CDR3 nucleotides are TGTGCCAGCAGCCGTAGCGGGAGGTCAGATACGCAGTATTTT. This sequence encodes CASSRSGRSDTQYF.

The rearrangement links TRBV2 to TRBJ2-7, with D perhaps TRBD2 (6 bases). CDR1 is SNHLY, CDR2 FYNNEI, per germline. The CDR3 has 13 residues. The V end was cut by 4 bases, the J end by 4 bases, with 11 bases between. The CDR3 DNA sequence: TGTGCCAGCAGTGTCGTGGCGGGGTACGAGCAGTACGTC. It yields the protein CASSVVAGYEQYV.

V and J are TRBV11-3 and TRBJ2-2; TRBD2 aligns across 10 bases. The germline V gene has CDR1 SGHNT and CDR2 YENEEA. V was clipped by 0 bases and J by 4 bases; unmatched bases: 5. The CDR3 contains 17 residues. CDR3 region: CASSLELAGALTGELFF. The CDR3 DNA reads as TGTGCCAGCAGCTTAGAGCTAGCGGGGGCCCTCACCGGGGAGCTGTTTTTT.

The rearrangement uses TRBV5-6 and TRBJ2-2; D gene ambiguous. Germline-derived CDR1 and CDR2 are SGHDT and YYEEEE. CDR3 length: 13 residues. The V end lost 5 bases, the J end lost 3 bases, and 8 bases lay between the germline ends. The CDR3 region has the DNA TGTGCCAGCAGACCTACAGACACCGGGGAGCTGTTTTTT. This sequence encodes CASRPTDTGELFF.

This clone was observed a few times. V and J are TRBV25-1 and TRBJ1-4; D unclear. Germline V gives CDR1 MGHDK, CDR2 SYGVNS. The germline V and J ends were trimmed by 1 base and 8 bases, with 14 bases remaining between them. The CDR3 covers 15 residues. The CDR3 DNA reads TGTGCCAGCAGTGAATCACGGAGACCGGGGGAAAAACTGTTTTTT. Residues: CASSESRRPGEKLFF. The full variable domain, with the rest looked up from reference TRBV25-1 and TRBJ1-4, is EADIYQTPRYLVIGTGKKITLECSQTMGHDKMYWYQQDPGMELHLIHYSYGVNSTEKGDLSSESTVSRIRTEHFPLTLESARPSHTSQYLCASSESRRPGEKLFFGSGTQLSVL.

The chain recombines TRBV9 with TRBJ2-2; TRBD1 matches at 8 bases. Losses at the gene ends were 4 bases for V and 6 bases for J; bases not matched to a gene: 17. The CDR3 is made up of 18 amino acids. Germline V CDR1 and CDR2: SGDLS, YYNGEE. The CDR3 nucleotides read TGTGCCAGCAGCCCCTCCGACAGGGGAAATTTTCGGGCCGGGGAGCTGTTTTTT. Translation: CASSPSDRGNFRAGELFF.

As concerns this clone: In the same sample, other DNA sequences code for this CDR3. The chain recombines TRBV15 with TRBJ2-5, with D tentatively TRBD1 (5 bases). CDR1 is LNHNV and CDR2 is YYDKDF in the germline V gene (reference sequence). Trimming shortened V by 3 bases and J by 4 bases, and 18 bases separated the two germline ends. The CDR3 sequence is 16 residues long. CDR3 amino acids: CATSSTQGARAETQYF. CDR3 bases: TGTGCCACCAGCAGCACTCAGGGCGCCCGAGCAGAGACCCAGTACTTC.

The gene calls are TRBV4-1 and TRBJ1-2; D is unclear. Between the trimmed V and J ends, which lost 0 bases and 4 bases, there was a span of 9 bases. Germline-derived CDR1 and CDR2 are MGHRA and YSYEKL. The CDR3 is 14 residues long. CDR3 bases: TGCGCCAGCAGCCAAGATCGAGACTCCTATGGCTACACCTTC. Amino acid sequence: CASSQDRDSYGYTF.

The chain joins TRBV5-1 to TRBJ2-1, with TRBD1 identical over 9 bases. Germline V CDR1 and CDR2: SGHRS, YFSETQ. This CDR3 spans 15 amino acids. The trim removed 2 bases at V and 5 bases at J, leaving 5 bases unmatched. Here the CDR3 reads CASSLGTGPHNEQFF. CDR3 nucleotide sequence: TGCGCCAGCAGCTTAGGGACAGGGCCCCACAATGAGCAGTTCTTC. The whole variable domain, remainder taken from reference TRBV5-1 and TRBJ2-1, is KAGVTQTPRYLIKTRGQQVTLSCSPISGHRSVSWYQQTPGQGLQFLFEYFSETQRNKGNFPGRFSGRQFSNSRSEMNVSTLELGDSALYLCASSLGTGPHNEQFFGPGTRLTVL.

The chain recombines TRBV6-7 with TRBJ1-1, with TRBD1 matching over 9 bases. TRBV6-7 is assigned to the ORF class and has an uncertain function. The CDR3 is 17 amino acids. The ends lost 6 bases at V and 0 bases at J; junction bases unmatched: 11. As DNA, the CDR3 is TGTGCCAGCAGACCCGGGACAGGGTCCCCCCTGAACACTGAAGCTTTCTTT. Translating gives CASRPGTGSPLNTEAFF.

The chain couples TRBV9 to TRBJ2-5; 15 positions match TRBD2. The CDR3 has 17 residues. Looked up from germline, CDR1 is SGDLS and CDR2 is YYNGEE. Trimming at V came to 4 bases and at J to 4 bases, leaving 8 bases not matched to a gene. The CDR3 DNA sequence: TGTGCCAGCAGCCGAGGGACTAGCGGGGGGAGTTTAGAGACCCAGTACTTC. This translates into CASSRGTSGGSLETQYF.

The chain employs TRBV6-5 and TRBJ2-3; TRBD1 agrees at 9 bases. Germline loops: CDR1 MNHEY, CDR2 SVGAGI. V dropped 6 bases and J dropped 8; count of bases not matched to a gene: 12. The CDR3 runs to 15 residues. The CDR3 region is CASRPLGQGWGTQYF. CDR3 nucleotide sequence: TGTGCCAGCAGACCCCTGGGACAGGGCTGGGGTACGCAGTATTTT.

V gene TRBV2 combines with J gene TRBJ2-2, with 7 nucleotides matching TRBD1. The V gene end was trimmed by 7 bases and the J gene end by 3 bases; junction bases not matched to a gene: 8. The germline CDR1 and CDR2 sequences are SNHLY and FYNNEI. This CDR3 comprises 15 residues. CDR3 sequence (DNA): TGTGCCAGCAAGAGAACAGGGGTTGACACCGGGGAGCTGTTTTTT. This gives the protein CASKRTGVDTGELFF. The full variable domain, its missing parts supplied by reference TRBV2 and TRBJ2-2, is EPEVTQTPSHQVTQMGQEVILRCVPISNHLYFYWYRQILGQKVEFLVSFYNNEISEKSEIFDDQFSVERPDGSNFTLKIRSTKLEDSAMYFCASKRTGVDTGELFFGEGSRLTVL.

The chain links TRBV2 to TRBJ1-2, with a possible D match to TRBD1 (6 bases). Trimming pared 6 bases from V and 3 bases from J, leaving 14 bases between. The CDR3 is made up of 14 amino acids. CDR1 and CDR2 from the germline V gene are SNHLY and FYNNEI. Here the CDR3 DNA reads TGTGCCAGCAGCCGAGGGACACGGGACTATGGCTACACCTTC. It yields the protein CASSRGTRDYGYTF.

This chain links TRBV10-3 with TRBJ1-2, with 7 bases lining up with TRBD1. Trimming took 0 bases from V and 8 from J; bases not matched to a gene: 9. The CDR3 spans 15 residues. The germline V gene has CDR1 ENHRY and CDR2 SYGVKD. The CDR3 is CAISESDSTGRGYTF. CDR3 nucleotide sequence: TGTGCCATCAGTGAGTCCGATTCGACAGGGAGGGGCTACACCTTC.